The rows below give T cell receptor beta chains drawn from one sample of a study of identical twins. TCRdb fed the 5' RACE reads into MiXCR, producing one record per CDR3 protein. The sample carries some 710,000 distinct CDR3 sequences, 5.5% to 6.5% recorded once. Sequencing was done on a sample of naive T cells sorted from blood. The receptor source for this set is a man aged 18 to 30 in good health. Each CDR3 is given with its conserved first and last residue. The D gene is left open where the match is weak. Rows may omit the clone size; those that give it use once, few, many or a size class.

D gene: -; clone size: many; J gene: TRBJ2-5; V gene: TRBV15; CDR3 DNA: TGTGCCACCAGTTCACCGATGACCTTGGAGACCCAGTACTTC; CDR3 protein: CATSSPMTLETQYF
D gene: TRBD1; clone size: few; J gene: TRBJ1-1; V gene: TRBV2; CDR3 DNA: TGTGCCAGCAGCATCTACAGGGGTGAAGCTTTCTTT; CDR3 protein: CASSIYRGEAFF
D gene: TRBD2; clone size: few; J gene: TRBJ2-7; V gene: TRBV9; CDR3 DNA: TGTGCCAGCAGCGGTGGTCGGTCTAGCGGATACGAGCAGTACTTC; CDR3 protein: CASSGGRSSGYEQYF
D gene: TRBD1; clone size: few; J gene: TRBJ2-1; V gene: TRBV28; CDR3 DNA: TGTGCCAGCAGTTTATGGGGGACAGGGGGCGTCCACAATCTTGAGCAGTTCTTC; CDR3 protein: CASSLWGTGGVHNLEQFF
D gene: -; clone size: few; J gene: TRBJ2-3; V gene: TRBV7-9; CDR3 DNA: TGTGCCAGCAGCGAATCCGGGGCCGATGGAGATACGCAGTATTTT; CDR3 protein: CASSESGADGDTQYF
D gene: -; clone size: -; J gene: TRBJ2-3; V gene: TRBV11-1; CDR3 DNA: TGTGCCAGCAGCTTGGGGACCTTTGGCGGGCCCCCGTCTAGCACAGATACGCAGTATTTT; CDR3 protein: CASSLGTFGGPPSSTDTQYF
D gene: -; clone size: -; J gene: TRBJ2-1; V gene: TRBV4-2; CDR3 DNA: TGTGCCAGCAGCCCGGCTGGTTCCTACGAGCAGTTCTTC; CDR3 protein: CASSPAGSYEQFF
D gene: -; clone size: few; J gene: TRBJ1-4; V gene: TRBV7-2; CDR3 DNA: TGTGCCAGCAGCTTGGGGGCAACGGGGAAACTGTTTTTT; CDR3 protein: CASSLGATGKLFF
D gene: -; clone size: many; J gene: TRBJ2-1; V gene: TRBV20-1; CDR3 DNA: TGCAGTGCTGCCCCCGGGACACGCAATGAGCAGTTCTTC; CDR3 protein: CSAAPGTRNEQFF
D gene: -; clone size: many; J gene: TRBJ2-5; V gene: TRBV5-1; CDR3 DNA: TGCGCCAGCAGCGGGGCGGGAATCCAAGAGACCCAGTACTTC; CDR3 protein: CASSGAGIQETQYF
D gene: -; clone size: many; J gene: TRBJ2-7; V gene: TRBV20-1; CDR3 DNA: TGCAGTGCTAGGTTCGGGGGCCGGAGCTCCTACGAGCAGTACTTC; CDR3 protein: CSARFGGRSSYEQYF
D gene: -; clone size: many; J gene: TRBJ2-7; V gene: TRBV25-1; CDR3 DNA: TGTGCCAGCAGTTCGACTAACTCCTACGAGCAGTACTTC; CDR3 protein: CASSSTNSYEQYF
D gene: -; clone size: many; J gene: TRBJ2-2; V gene: TRBV9; CDR3 DNA: TGTGCCAGCAGCGTAGTAGGGGCCAACACCGGGGAGCTGTTTTTT; CDR3 protein: CASSVVGANTGELFF
D gene: -; clone size: few; J gene: TRBJ2-7; V gene: TRBV27; CDR3 DNA: TGTGATATCCAAGGGGACCAACGGGAAGAGCAGTACTTC; CDR3 protein: CDIQGDQREEQYF
D gene: -; clone size: -; J gene: TRBJ1-1; V gene: TRBV11-2; CDR3 DNA: TGTGCCAGCAGCCGGGGCCGGGGTGAAGCTTTCTTT; CDR3 protein: CASSRGRGEAFF
D gene: TRBD2; clone size: -; J gene: TRBJ2-1; V gene: TRBV19; CDR3 DNA: TGTGCCAGTAGTATCCGGGAGGGTTCCTACAATGAGCAGTTCTTC; CDR3 protein: CASSIREGSYNEQFF
D gene: -; clone size: many; J gene: TRBJ2-2; V gene: TRBV5-1; CDR3 DNA: TGCGCCAGCACCCAGGCAGGGGCGAACACCGGGGAGCTGTTTTTT; CDR3 protein: CASTQAGANTGELFF
D gene: TRBD1; clone size: many; J gene: TRBJ2-4; V gene: TRBV5-8; CDR3 DNA: TGTGCCAGCAGCCTACCACCCGGGACAGAAAACATTCAGTACTTC; CDR3 protein: CASSLPPGTENIQYF
D gene: -; clone size: -; J gene: TRBJ2-1; V gene: TRBV5-1; CDR3 DNA: TGCGCCAGCAGCTTGGAGCGGCTAGGACAGAGCTCCTACAATGAGCAGTTCTTC; CDR3 protein: CASSLERLGQSSYNEQFF
D gene: -; clone size: -; J gene: TRBJ2-1; V gene: TRBV20-1; CDR3 DNA: TGCAGTGCTATAGGACGGCTCTACAATGAGCAGTTCTTC; CDR3 protein: CSAIGRLYNEQFF
D gene: -; clone size: -; J gene: TRBJ2-5; V gene: TRBV18; CDR3 DNA: TGTGCCAGCTCACCAATCCCTATCCGTGGAGCGGGTCAAGAGACCCAGTACTTC; CDR3 protein: CASSPIPIRGAGQETQYF
D gene: -; clone size: few; J gene: TRBJ1-5; V gene: TRBV6-5; CDR3 DNA: TGTGCCAGCAGTTACTATGGAGGGGGGGACCAGCCCCAGCATTTT; CDR3 protein: CASSYYGGGDQPQHF
D gene: -; clone size: many; J gene: TRBJ2-3; V gene: TRBV20-1; CDR3 DNA: TGCAGTGCTAGAGGCGGGGGCGACACAGATACGCAGTATTTT; CDR3 protein: CSARGGGDTDTQYF
D gene: -; clone size: many; J gene: TRBJ1-1; V gene: TRBV7-6; CDR3 DNA: TGTGCCAGCAGCTTCCAGGGCCAGGGCACTGAAGCTTTCTTT; CDR3 protein: CASSFQGQGTEAFF
D gene: -; clone size: many; J gene: TRBJ2-3; V gene: TRBV20-1; CDR3 DNA: TGCAGTGCTAGAGAGGGAGCAGATACGCAGTATTTT; CDR3 protein: CSAREGADTQYF
D gene: -; clone size: many; J gene: TRBJ2-3; V gene: TRBV7-2; CDR3 DNA: TGTGCCAGCAGCCCGGGTATGAGCGGGTTCACAGATACGCAGTATTTT; CDR3 protein: CASSPGMSGFTDTQYF
D gene: TRBD1; clone size: few; J gene: TRBJ1-1; V gene: TRBV12-3/TRBV12-4; CDR3 DNA: TGTGCCAGCAGTTTTGGGACAGGGATTACTGAAGCTTTCTTT; CDR3 protein: CASSFGTGITEAFF
D gene: -; clone size: many; J gene: TRBJ1-2; V gene: TRBV20-1; CDR3 DNA: TGCAGTGCTAGCAGGGAGGAATATGGCTACACCTTC; CDR3 protein: CSASREEYGYTF
D gene: -; clone size: few; J gene: TRBJ2-7; V gene: TRBV5-5; CDR3 DNA: TGTGCCAGCAGCCCCACGGGACTGCTGTCCTACGAGCAGTACTTC; CDR3 protein: CASSPTGLLSYEQYF
D gene: -; clone size: many; J gene: TRBJ2-1; V gene: TRBV11-1; CDR3 DNA: TGTGCCAGCAGCTCGACGAGAGTCGAGCAGTTCTTC; CDR3 protein: CASSSTRVEQFF
D gene: TRBD2; clone size: few; J gene: TRBJ2-1; V gene: TRBV5-1; CDR3 DNA: TGCGCCAGCAGCTTGGGCACATACCCGGGACTAGCGGGACATAGTTCCTACAATGAGCAGTTCTTC; CDR3 protein: CASSLGTYPGLAGHSSYNEQFF
D gene: -; clone size: -; J gene: TRBJ1-1; V gene: TRBV4-1; CDR3 DNA: TGCGCCAGCAGCCAAGATGGGGGCCCGAACACTGAAGCTTTCTTT; CDR3 protein: CASSQDGGPNTEAFF
D gene: -; clone size: many; J gene: TRBJ2-2; V gene: TRBV12-3/TRBV12-4; CDR3 DNA: TGTGCCAGCAGTCAGCCGAACACCGGGGAGCTGTTTTTT; CDR3 protein: CASSQPNTGELFF
D gene: -; clone size: many; J gene: TRBJ2-3; V gene: TRBV5-1; CDR3 DNA: TGCGCCAGCAGCCATCCTAGCACAGATACGCAGTATTTT; CDR3 protein: CASSHPSTDTQYF
D gene: -; clone size: many; J gene: TRBJ2-3; V gene: TRBV15; CDR3 DNA: TGTGCCACCAGCAGAGATAGAACAGGGCGGACAGATACGCAGTATTTT; CDR3 protein: CATSRDRTGRTDTQYF
D gene: -; clone size: -; J gene: TRBJ2-3; V gene: TRBV4-3; CDR3 DNA: TGCGCCAGCAGCCAAGATCCGGAAGTAACAGATACGCAGTATTTT; CDR3 protein: CASSQDPEVTDTQYF
D gene: -; clone size: -; J gene: TRBJ2-1; V gene: TRBV20-1; CDR3 DNA: TGCAGTGCCGCAGGGGGGGCCAATGAGCAGTTCTTC; CDR3 protein: CSAAGGANEQFF
D gene: -; clone size: many; J gene: TRBJ1-4; V gene: TRBV6-2/TRBV6-3; CDR3 DNA: TGTGCCAGCAGTCCCTCCGCCGAAAAACTGTTTTTT; CDR3 protein: CASSPSAEKLFF
D gene: -; clone size: many; J gene: TRBJ2-5; V gene: TRBV7-2; CDR3 DNA: TGTGCCAGCAGCTTACCCCTAGTTGTAGAGACCCAGTACTTC; CDR3 protein: CASSLPLVVETQYF
D gene: -; clone size: -; J gene: TRBJ2-3; V gene: TRBV12-3/TRBV12-4; CDR3 DNA: TGTGCCAGCAACTTTGCGGGGACGGATACGCAGTATTTT; CDR3 protein: CASNFAGTDTQYF